This T cell receptor beta chain was captured by sequencing in a study of cytomegalovirus exposure and HLA in healthy donors. The primer mix had 60 Vbeta and 13 Jbeta primers. Sequencing was performed with immunoSEQ multiplex PCR; in TCRdb, only in-frame clones are kept and a portion is missing. This sample has 30,000 to 45,000 clones, with more than 65% found just once. The CDR3 is 14 residues long. Germline lookup yields CDR1 MGHRA and CDR2 YSYEKL. The V end lost 4 bases, the J end lost 5 bases, and 14 bases lay between the germline ends. The clonotype originates from a woman aged 18-29 years in good health and CMV-seronegative. The V gene is TRBV4-1, the J gene TRBJ1-1, with TRBD1 as a possible D gene (5 bases). Material: PBMCs. CDR3 nucleotides: TGCGCCAGCAGCCCCCTGGAGGGGAGGACTGAAGCTTTCTTT. Encoded protein: CASSPLEGRTEAFF.